The 29 T cell receptor beta chains presented below share a single source sample, sequenced in a study of CD8 T cells in ankylosing spondylitis (dated by TCRdb to about 2017). The receptor library was made with 5' RACE. Sequencing took place on an Illumina HiSeq 2500. Through fastp at Q25 and MiXCR, TCRdb rebuilt clones from the public reads, retaining in-frame beta chains. Rows with one shared CDR3 protein collapse into an entry with the most common genes and DNA. For this sample there are 300,000 to 350,000 distinct CDR3 sequences; under 15% appear just once. The ten biggest clones cover roughly 1.1% of the sample. The sample comprised blood, either unsorted or a sorted T cell fraction (not recorded which). Receptors were obtained from a male donor with ankylosing spondylitis or in good health (not recorded which).

Ten or more counts support this clonotype. V gene TRBV6-1 combines with J gene TRBJ1-3; 7 nucleotides align to TRBD1. CDR3 length: 14 residues. Trimming cost V 5 bases and J 4 bases; bases outside gene matches: 5. Germline V gives CDR1 MNHNS, CDR2 SASEGT. Written as DNA, the CDR3 is TGTGCCAGCAGTCGACAGGGAGGAGGAAACACCATATATTTT. This encodes CASSRQGGGNTIYF.

This chain links TRBV20-1 with TRBJ1-5, with 8 nucleotides matching TRBD1. Per the germline V gene, CDR1 is DFQATT and CDR2 is SNEGSKA (reference sequence). The length of the CDR3 is 13 residues. After removal of 6 bases from V and 3 bases from J, the junction contained 4 bases not matched to a gene. CDR3 bases: TGCAGTGCCTTGACAGGGGACAATCAGCCCCAGCATTTT. This codes for CSALTGDNQPQHF.

This clonotype occurred a few times. V and J are TRBV2 and TRBJ1-1; TRBD1 matches 8 bases. The CDR3 contains 14 residues. The J segment lost 4 bases and the V segment lost 5 bases, leaving 6 bases of the junction unmatched. In germline, CDR1 is SNHLY, CDR2 FYNNEI. CDR3 sequence: CASSRQGWSTEAFF. Here the CDR3 DNA reads TGTGCCAGCAGTAGACAGGGGTGGAGCACTGAAGCTTTCTTT. Supplemented by reference TRBV2 and TRBJ1-1, the full variable domain reads EPEVTQTPSHQVTQMGQEVILRCVPISNHLYFYWYRQILGQKVEFLVSFYNNEISEKSEIFDDQFSVERPDGSNFTLKIRSTKLEDSAMYFCASSRQGWSTEAFFGQGTRLTVV.

With regard to this clonotype: One end of the junction fails to match germline, which may point to a read error. The chain couples TRBV7-4 to TRBJ2-3; 10 nucleotides line up with TRBD2. From germline, CDR1 is SGHVT and CDR2 SQSDAQ. The CDR3 loop spans 15 amino acids. CDR3 region: CATSLAGGSPDTQYF. DNA of the CDR3: TGTGCCACCAGCTTAGCGGGGGGTTCCCCAGATACGCAGTATTTT.

This clonotype has more than one count but fewer than ten. The chain employs TRBV12-3 or TRBV12-4 and TRBJ2-7; D gene unclear. V lost 4 bases and J 1 base, leaving 8 bases between the germline ends. CDR3 length: 13 residues. The chain's CDR3 is CASSSAVSYEQYF. In nucleotides, the CDR3 is TGTGCCAGCAGTTCGGCAGTATCCTACGAGCAGTACTTC.

The J gene is TRBJ1-5, the V gene TRBV24-1; 7 bases map to TRBD1. The germline V gene encodes CDR1 KGHDR and CDR2 SFDVKD. The CDR3 loop spans 16 amino acids. V shed 0 bases, J shed 3 bases, and the junction held 4 bases outside the gene matches. This CDR3 reads CATSDLRDRLNQPQHF. As DNA, the CDR3 is TGTGCCACCAGTGATTTGCGGGACAGACTCAATCAGCCCCAGCATTTT.

This clonotype was counted only a few times. This rearrangement joins TRBV12-3 or TRBV12-4 to TRBJ2-7; D possibly matches TRBD1 or TRBD2 (5 bases each). CDR3 length equals 15 residues. Trimming removed 5 bases from V and 1 base from J, with 15 bases in between. This CDR3 is CASSLHRDESYEQYF. DNA for the CDR3: TGTGCCAGCAGTCTCCACCGGGACGAGTCCTACGAGCAGTACTTC.

V gene TRBV20-1 combines with J gene TRBJ2-7; D gene uncertain. The CDR3 is made up of 12 amino acids. The germline V and J ends were trimmed by 4 bases and 0 bases, with 7 bases remaining between them. CDR1 is DFQATT and CDR2 is SNEGSKA in the germline V gene (reference sequence). This chain's CDR3 is CSATDGSYEQYF. The CDR3 bases are TGCAGTGCTACAGACGGCTCCTACGAGCAGTACTTC.

This clonotype was detected many times. The chain employs TRBV12-3 or TRBV12-4 and TRBJ2-3, with a tentative D call TRBD2 (5 bases). The CDR3 loop spans 15 amino acids. Trimming stripped 3 bases from V and 6 bases from J, with 16 bases between. DNA for the CDR3: TGTGCCAGCAGTTTGGGTCTTAGCGAAGCGGATACGCAGTATTTT. Translation gives CASSLGLSEADTQYF.

This clonotype came up a few times. The rearrangement uses TRBV11-3 and TRBJ2-5; 9 nucleotides line up with TRBD1. V lost 4 bases and J lost 5; bases outside the gene matches: 5. The CDR3 has 14 residues. Germline V gene lookup returns CDR1 SGHNT and CDR2 YENEEA. The CDR3 bases are TGTGCCAGCAGCTCGGACAGGGGATCGGAGACCCAGTACTTC. Translated, it gives CASSSDRGSETQYF.

The chain links TRBV30 to TRBJ2-7, with D maybe TRBD2 (6 bases). The CDR3 extends over 13 amino acids. Germline CDR1 reads GTSNPN; CDR2 reads SVGIG (reference sequence). The germline V and J ends were trimmed by 5 bases and 4 bases, with 15 bases remaining between them. CDR3 sequence: CAWAGTAGYEQYF. The CDR3 coding sequence is TGTGCCTGGGCCGGGACCGCGGGGTACGAGCAGTACTTC.

In its sample, this clonotype was seen a few times. The chain combines TRBV12-3 or TRBV12-4 with TRBJ1-6, with D possibly matching TRBD1 (5 bases). The CDR3 is 14 residues long. V gave up 6 bases and J gave up 7 bases, with 13 bases separating them. The CDR3 sequence: CASSVGRGNSPLHF. The CDR3 coding sequence is TGTGCCAGCAGCGTGGGACGGGGGAATTCACCCCTCCACTTT.

This sequence joins TRBV11-2 and TRBJ1-4; D possibly corresponds to TRBD1 (5 bases). Germline values: CDR1 SGHAT, CDR2 FQNNGV. This CDR3 spans 13 amino acids. The V and J ends lost 5 bases and 8 bases respectively, with 12 bases between them. Written as DNA, the CDR3 is TGTGCCAGCAGCCCTTTCGGGACCGAAAAACTGTTTTTT. This sequence encodes CASSPFGTEKLFF.

At least ten counts were recorded for this clonotype. The chain links TRBV29-1 to TRBJ1-4, with a possible D match to TRBD1 (6 bases). CDR3 length: 14 amino acids. Trimming shortened V by 7 bases and J by 4 bases, and 16 bases separated the two germline ends. Germline assignment: CDR1 SQVTM and CDR2 ANQGSEA. CDR3 nucleotides: TGCAGCGCCCAGGAGGACAGTTTTAATGAAAAACTGTTTTTT. This gives the protein CSAQEDSFNEKLFF.

This clonotype was detected a few times. The chain joins TRBV7-2 to TRBJ2-1; no firm D call. V gave up 1 base and J gave up 4 bases, with 8 bases separating them. The CDR3 contains 14 residues. Looked up from germline, CDR1 is SGHTA and CDR2 is FQGNSA. For the CDR3, the DNA is TGTGCCAGCAGCTTAGTACCTAATTACAATGAGCAGTTCTTC. It specifies CASSLVPNYNEQFF.

The J gene is TRBJ1-5, the V gene TRBV27, with D possibly TRBD1 on 6 matching bases. CDR1 and CDR2 (germline): MNHEY, SMNVEV (reference sequence). The CDR3 consists of 15 residues. Trimming removed 2 bases at V and 5 bases at J, with 13 bases between. This CDR3 reads CASSLGTWYHQPQHF. In DNA, the CDR3 is TGTGCCAGCAGTTTAGGGACATGGTATCATCAGCCCCAGCATTTT.

There are a few counts of this clonotype. The chain uses TRBV5-1 and TRBJ1-6, with TRBD1 identical over 10 bases. The V and J ends lost 1 base and 8 bases, in that order; junction bases with no gene match: 3. The CDR3 totals 15 residues. Per germline, CDR1 SGHRS and CDR2 YFSETQ. The CDR3 DNA is TGCGCCAGCAGCTTGTCCGGACAGGGGGATTCACCCCTCCACTTT. Encoded protein: CASSLSGQGDSPLHF.

This clonotype has a handful of counts. The CDR3 DNA sequence: TGCGCCAGCAGCTCTCCTAGCGGGAGTGGTCGAAATGAGCAGTTCTTC. Amino acid sequence: CASSSPSGSGRNEQFF. The genes are TRBV5-1 and TRBJ2-1, with 10 bases that match TRBD2. This CDR3 has 16 amino acids. The ends lost 3 bases at V and 7 bases at J; junction bases unmatched: 10. The germline V gene encodes CDR1 SGHRS and CDR2 YFSETQ.

V is TRBV12-3 or TRBV12-4 and J is TRBJ2-7, with D possibly matching TRBD1 (5 bases). The CDR3 spans 14 residues. V shed 4 bases and J shed 2 bases, with 12 bases lying between them. CDR3 sequence reads: CASSSRVRTYEQYF. The DNA of the CDR3 is TGTGCCAGCAGTTCCAGGGTTCGGACCTACGAGCAGTACTTC.

The V call is TRBV5-1, the J call TRBJ1-6; D is possibly TRBD1 (5 bases). V was cut by 4 bases and J by 9 bases, with 11 bases left in between. The CDR3 is 13 residues long. Germline-derived CDR1 and CDR2 are SGHRS and YFSETQ. The CDR3 DNA reads as TGCGCCAGCAGCGGGGACGGATCTTCACCCCTCCACTTT. It yields the protein CASSGDGSSPLHF.

The chain carries TRBV5-1 and TRBJ2-1; 8 bases fit TRBD2. Germline assignment: CDR1 SGHRS and CDR2 YFSETQ. The CDR3 runs to 15 residues. With 2 bases clipped from V and 4 bases from J, the junction kept 5 bases outside the gene matches. The chain's CDR3 is CASSFVVAGYNEQFF. The CDR3 DNA follows: TGCGCCAGCAGCTTCGTAGTAGCGGGGTACAATGAGCAGTTCTTC.

The J gene is TRBJ2-5, the V gene TRBV12-3 or TRBV12-4; weak D call: TRBD2 (6 bases). The CDR3 is made up of 16 amino acids. Trimming removed 6 bases from V and 0 bases from J, with 17 bases in between. The CDR3 here is CASSIPGLLYQETQYF. The CDR3 nucleotides read TGTGCCAGCAGCATTCCGGGACTCCTGTACCAAGAGACCCAGTACTTC.

This clonotype was counted a few times. The chain is built from TRBV9 and TRBJ2-1; D gene uncertain. V was trimmed by 0 bases and J by 4 bases, leaving 2 bases between them. The CDR3 is 12 residues long. Germline CDR1 and CDR2: SGDLS and YYNGEE. The CDR3 loop reads CASSVEYNEQFF. As DNA, the CDR3 is TGTGCCAGCAGCGTAGAATACAATGAGCAGTTCTTC.

V usage is TRBV15 and J usage is TRBJ2-6; D might be TRBD1 (6 bases). Looked up from germline, CDR1 is LNHNV and CDR2 is YYDKDF (reference sequence). The CDR3 extends over 19 amino acids. Trimming removed 1 base at V and 0 bases at J, with 16 bases between. The CDR3, as DNA: TGTGCCACCAGCAGAGTGTGGACAGAGTTCCTCTCTGGGGCCAACGTCCTGACTTTC. Translating it yields CATSRVWTEFLSGANVLTF.

The rearrangement joins TRBV4-2 to TRBJ2-3; D gene ambiguous. The CDR3 spans 17 residues. Germline loops: CDR1 LGHNA, CDR2 YNFKEQ. The V end lost 2 bases, the J end lost 0 bases, and 15 bases lay between the germline ends. The CDR3 sequence is CASSQSVAASSTDTQYF. CDR3 nucleotides: TGTGCCAGCAGCCAATCAGTAGCAGCCTCTAGCACAGATACGCAGTATTTT.

This clonotype was picked up many times. This chain joins TRBV3-1 and TRBJ2-1, with TRBD2 matching over 7 bases. This CDR3 has 14 amino acids. Per germline, CDR1 LGHDT and CDR2 YNNKEL (reference sequence). V lost 4 bases to trimming and J lost 13 bases; unmatched junction nucleotides: 13. The CDR3 reads CASSRSAFGEGQFF. The CDR3 DNA is TGTGCCAGCAGCCGCTCCGCCTTCGGGGAGGGCCAGTTCTTC.

The chain couples TRBV11-2 to TRBJ2-7, with 9 bases that match TRBD2. CDR1 and CDR2 (germline): SGHAT, FQNNGV. The CDR3 spans 16 residues. Trimming cost V 5 bases and J 3 bases; bases outside gene matches: 11. The chain's CDR3 is CASSIAGTSLHYEQYF. The CDR3 DNA follows: TGTGCCAGCAGCATCGCCGGGACTAGCCTACACTACGAGCAGTACTTC.

DNA of the CDR3: TGTGCCATCAGTGAACGGACCATTCTTTATGGCTACACCTTC. This translates into CAISERTILYGYTF. The chain carries TRBV10-3 and TRBJ1-2, with D unclear. V lost 3 bases to trimming and J lost 5 bases, with 13 bases between them. CDR1 ENHRY and CDR2 SYGVKD come from the germline V gene. The CDR3 spans 14 residues.

This clonotype was recorded a few times. The V call is TRBV12-3 or TRBV12-4, the J call TRBJ1-5; D uncertain. V shed 5 bases and J shed 4 bases, with 9 bases lying between them. The CDR3 is made up of 13 amino acids. CDR3 sequence: CASSPIGNQPQHF. In nucleotides, the CDR3 is TGTGCCAGCAGTCCCATTGGGAATCAGCCCCAGCATTTT.